These T cell receptor beta chains were read from a single sample in a study of blood T cell repertoires in COVID-19. Some clones are missing from TCRdb's copy, which holds only in-frame ones; the method was immunoSEQ multiplex PCR. The data contain 55,000 to 80,000 clones, roughly three quarters of them singletons. Sequenced material: peripheral blood. These receptors were obtained from a human donor in a cohort sampled during active COVID-19. The CDR3 runs from the conserved cysteine through the conserved F or W. A D gene is named only where the DNA matches it firmly. For some rows the clone size is stated as once, few or many, or as a class when expanded; others skip it.

>TRBJ2-6|TRBV29-1|.|TRBD2
CSVEDTGGPRANVLTF
TGCAGCGTTGAAGATACGGGAGGGCCTAGGGCCAACGTCCTGACTTTC
>TRBJ1-5|TRBV28|.|TRBD1
CASSLWQGASNQPQHF
TGTGCCAGCAGTTTGTGGCAGGGGGCCTCCAATCAGCCCCAGCATTTT
>TRBJ1-4|TRBV5-6|once|TRBD1
CASSDTGTANEKLFF
TGTGCCAGCAGCGATACCGGGACAGCTAATGAAAAACTGTTTTTT
>TRBJ2-1|TRBV4-3|.|TRBD1
CASSQDEKRAGQGTDEQFF
TGCGCCAGCAGCCAAGATGAAAAAAGGGCGGGACAGGGGACGGATGAGCAGTTCTTC
>TRBJ2-1|TRBV6-5|.|.
CASSSGVGSEQFF
TGTGCCAGCAGTTCCGGAGTGGGGAGTGAGCAGTTCTTC
>TRBJ2-1|TRBV24-1|.|TRBD2
CATSDPSGPGDNEQFF
TGTGCCACCAGTGATCCTAGCGGGCCTGGAGACAATGAGCAGTTCTTC
>TRBJ2-7|TRBV2|few|TRBD1
CASRDRASTPYEQYF
TGTGCCAGCAGGGACAGGGCCTCAACTCCCTACGAGCAGTACTTC
>TRBJ1-5|TRBV7-2|.|TRBD1
CASTLQGSSNQPQHF
TGTGCCAGCACCCTACAGGGGAGTAGCAATCAGCCCCAGCATTTT
>TRBJ2-3|TRBV30|.|TRBD2
CAWSSGLAGADFTDTQYF
TGTGCCTGGAGTAGCGGGCTAGCGGGAGCTGATTTCACAGATACGCAGTATTTT
>TRBJ2-5|TRBV28|.|.
CASADRGETQYF
TGTGCCAGCGCGGACCGAGGGGAGACCCAGTACTTC
>TRBJ1-6|TRBV6-5|.|.
CASSQGNSPLHF
TGTGCCAGCAGCCAGGGAAATTCACCCCTCCACTTT
>TRBJ2-1|TRBV7-2|.|.
CASSPPPFRYPYNEQFF
TGTGCCAGCAGCCCACCGCCCTTCAGATACCCCTACAATGAGCAGTTCTTC
>TRBJ1-1|TRBV28|.|.
CASSTRRTAEAFF
TGTGCCAGCAGCACAAGGCGGACAGCTGAAGCTTTCTTT
>TRBJ1-5|TRBV4-1|.|.
CASSPRPAGITSSNQPQHF
TGCGCCAGCAGCCCTCGCCCCGCGGGCATCACATCAAGCAATCAGCCCCAGCATTTT
>TRBJ1-1|TRBV23-1|.|TRBD1
CASSHRGQEANTEAFF
TGCGCCAGCAGTCATCGGGGACAGGAGGCGAACACTGAAGCTTTCTTT
>TRBJ1-4|TRBV28|.|.
CASRGGDEKLFF
TGTGCCAGCAGGGGAGGTGACGAAAAACTGTTTTTT
>TRBJ1-2|TRBV12-5|.|.
CASGLERGYGYTF
TGTGCTAGTGGTTTGGAAAGGGGCTATGGCTACACCTTC
>TRBJ2-1|TRBV10-1|.|TRBD2
CASSGPIGTTTNEQFF
TGCGCCAGCAGTGGACCAATTGGGACTACAACGAATGAGCAGTTCTTC
>TRBJ2-7|TRBV6-1|few|TRBD1
CASSERDRGPYEQYF
TGTGCCAGCAGTGAACGTGACAGGGGACCCTACGAGCAGTACTTC
>TRBJ2-7|TRBV3-1/TRBV3-2|.|TRBD2
CASSPVGGIYEQYF
TGTGCCAGCAGCCCGGTCGGGGGGATCTACGAGCAGTACTTC
>TRBJ2-3|TRBV14|.|TRBD2
CASSVRTSGTDTQYF
TGTGCCAGCAGCGTCCGGACTAGCGGCACAGATACGCAGTATTTT
>TRBJ2-3|TRBV5-6|.|TRBD2
CASSALAGGSTQYF
TGTGCCAGCAGCGCGCTAGCGGGAGGGAGTACGCAGTATTTT
>TRBJ2-3|TRBV7-9|.|TRBD2
CASCTSDRGTQYF
TGTGCCAGCTGTACTAGCGATCGAGGTACGCAGTATTTT
>TRBJ2-1|TRBV6-5|few|.
CASTIDGSSYNEQFF
TGTGCCAGCACCATAGACGGGAGCTCCTACAATGAGCAGTTCTTC
>TRBJ1-1|TRBV11-2|.|TRBD1
CASSPTGGTEAFF
TGTGCCAGCAGCCCGACAGGGGGCACTGAAGCTTTCTTT
>TRBJ1-1|TRBV7-8|.|.
CASSLGGGTEAFF
TGTGCCAGCAGCTTAGGGGGGGGGACTGAAGCTTTCTTT
>TRBJ1-1|TRBV19|once|TRBD1
CASSKGQLNTEAFF
TGTGCCAGTAGTAAGGGACAGCTGAACACTGAAGCTTTCTTT
>TRBJ2-7|TRBV7-2|.|TRBD1
CASRGTGGFLEQYF
TGTGCCAGCAGGGGGACAGGGGGTTTTCTCGAGCAGTACTTC
>TRBJ1-1|TRBV20-1|.|TRBD1
CSASGDRGETEAFF
TGCAGTGCTAGTGGGGACAGGGGAGAGACTGAAGCTTTCTTT
>TRBJ2-1|TRBV25-1|.|.
CASGLSGFNEQFF
TGTGCCAGCGGATTATCGGGGTTCAATGAGCAGTTCTTC
>TRBJ2-2|TRBV3-1/TRBV3-2|.|.
CASSQSPSGTGELFF
TGTGCCAGCAGCCAATCCCCTTCGGGCACCGGGGAGCTGTTTTTT
>TRBJ2-3|TRBV28|.|TRBD2
CASSFGGNTDTQYF
TGTGCCAGCAGTTTCGGGGGGAACACAGATACGCAGTATTTT
>TRBJ1-1|TRBV30|.|TRBD1
CAWSVLQWTGGNTEAFF
TGTGCCTGGAGTGTACTTCAGTGGACAGGGGGGAACACTGAAGCTTTCTTT
>TRBJ2-1|TRBV11-2|.|.
CASSLGASSYNEQFF
TGTGCCAGCAGCTTAGGTGCGAGCTCCTACAATGAGCAGTTCTTC
>TRBJ1-5|TRBV7-2|few|.
CASSKEGVSNQPQHF
TGTGCCAGCAGCAAAGAAGGGGTTAGCAATCAGCCCCAGCATTTT
>TRBJ1-2|TRBV5-6|.|TRBD1
CASSLVGWTGENYGYTF
TGTGCCAGCAGCTTGGTTGGATGGACAGGGGAGAACTATGGCTACACCTTC
>TRBJ1-2|TRBV27|.|.
CASSLSQNNYGYTF
TGTGCCAGCAGTTTATCTCAGAATAACTATGGCTACACCTTC
>TRBJ2-3|TRBV27|.|TRBD2
CASSLLGGGPADTQYF
TGTGCCAGCAGTTTATTGGGGGGAGGGCCGGCAGATACGCAGTATTTT
>TRBJ2-6|TRBV9|.|TRBD1
CASSDYRGPGANVLTF
TGTGCCAGCAGCGATTACAGGGGGCCTGGGGCCAACGTCCTGACTTTC
>TRBJ2-2|TRBV27|.|TRBD1
CASRRDRGSTGELFF
TGTGCCAGCAGGCGGGACAGGGGGAGCACCGGGGAGCTGTTTTTT
>TRBJ2-5|TRBV10-3|.|.
CAISEPGSQETQYF
TGTGCCATCAGTGAGCCGGGGTCCCAAGAGACCCAGTACTTC
>TRBJ2-7|TRBV4-3|.|TRBD2
CASSQEAEGLAGYEQYF
TGCGCCAGCAGCCAAGAGGCCGAGGGACTAGCGGGATACGAGCAGTACTTC
>TRBJ1-1|TRBV27|.|.
CASSLGGPNTEAFF
TGTGCCAGCAGTTTGGGGGGTCCGAACACTGAAGCTTTCTTT
>TRBJ2-7|TRBV5-8|.|TRBD2
CASSQRRGENYEQYF
TGTGCCAGCAGCCAACGTCGGGGGGAAAACTACGAGCAGTACTTC
>TRBJ2-3|TRBV24-1|.|TRBD2
CATSDSGMSTDTQYF
TGTGCCACCAGTGATAGCGGGATGAGCACAGATACGCAGTATTTT
>TRBJ2-3|TRBV7-3|.|.
CASSLTQGPQYF
TGTGCCAGCAGCTTAACTCAGGGTCCGCAGTATTTT
>TRBJ2-4|TRBV9|.|.
CASSVYHQEGIQYF
TGTGCCAGCAGCGTATACCACCAAGAGGGCATTCAGTACTTC
>TRBJ1-4|TRBV30|.|.
CAWSTGEKLFF
TGTGCCTGGAGCACCGGGGAAAAACTGTTTTTT
>TRBJ2-1|TRBV28|.|TRBD2
CASTPSGSYNEQFF
TGTGCCAGCACGCCTAGCGGGAGCTACAATGAGCAGTTCTTC
>TRBJ1-5|TRBV14|.|.
CASSQVRGFNQPQHF
TGTGCCAGCAGCCAAGTCAGGGGCTTTAATCAGCCCCAGCATTTT
>TRBJ1-1|TRBV12-3/TRBV12-4|.|.
CASSPHGEAFF
TGTGCCAGCAGCCCCCACGGTGAAGCTTTCTTT